These 3 T cell receptor beta chains originate from one sample sequenced in a study of cytomegalovirus exposure and HLA in healthy donors. A multiplex PCR was run with 60 Vbeta primers and 13 Jbeta primers. Here immunoSEQ multiplex PCR was the method, and the copy in TCRdb shows in-frame clones only, minus some. Of roughly 110,000 clones in the sample, around 82% were seen once. Sequenced material: PBMCs. The receptors come from a man aged 45 to 65 in good health and CMV-seronegative.

This chain links TRBV10-3 with TRBJ2-6; D call uncertain. This CDR3 region has 14 residues. The V and J ends lost 4 bases and 2 bases respectively, with 6 bases between them. Looked up from germline, CDR1 is ENHRY and CDR2 is SYGVKD. The CDR3 nucleotides read TGTGCCATCAGTGGAGGAGCTGGGGCCAACGTCCTGACTTTC. It encodes CAISGGAGANVLTF.

The rearrangement uses TRBV7-2 and TRBJ1-1; D may be TRBD1 (5 bases). Germline V gene lookup returns CDR1 SGHTA and CDR2 FQGNSA. Trimming pared 1 base from V and 6 bases from J, leaving 15 bases between. This CDR3 has 15 residues. Here the CDR3 reads CASSLDSGEWAEAFF. The CDR3 DNA is TGTGCCAGCAGCTTAGATTCGGGGGAGTGGGCTGAAGCTTTCTTT.

The chain recombines TRBV19 with TRBJ1-3; D might be TRBD1 (6 bases). Germline values: CDR1 LNHDA, CDR2 SQIVND (reference sequence). Trimming pared 6 bases from V and 0 bases from J, leaving 9 bases between. The CDR3 is 14 amino acids. The CDR3 DNA follows: TGTGCCAGTAGCATGGACAGCTCTGGAAACACCATATATTTT. Protein sequence: CASSMDSSGNTIYF. The full variable domain, in which reference TRBV19 and TRBJ1-3 provide the parts outside the CDR3, is DGGITQSPKYLFRKEGQNVTLSCEQNLNHDAMYWYRQDPGQGLRLIYYSQIVNDFQKGDIAEGYSVSREKKESFPLTVTSAQKNPTAFYLCASSMDSSGNTIYFGEGSWLTVV.